A selection of T cell receptor beta chains follows, all from one sample in a study of CD8 T cells in ankylosing spondylitis. MiXCR was run by TCRdb on the 5' RACE reads, yielding one entry per CDR3 protein. Of about 350,000 distinct CDR3 sequences listed, 20% are singletons. The source material was blood, either unsorted or a sorted T cell fraction (not recorded which). These TCRs come from a male donor with ankylosing spondylitis or in good health (not recorded which). Both conserved end residues are part of each CDR3.

J | V | CDR3
TRBJ2-5 | TRBV27 | CASGFASGGKETQYF
TRBJ2-7 | TRBV11-2 | CASQEGRSYEQYF
TRBJ2-7 | TRBV4-1 | CASSQGGQGVYEQYF
TRBJ2-7 | TRBV7-9 | CASSLTTGNEQYF
TRBJ2-7 | TRBV5-1 | CASSFGQSNNYEQYF
TRBJ2-1 | TRBV7-9 | CASSSPSAGDNEQFF
TRBJ2-3 | TRBV7-6 | CASSLGRTTLSTDTQYF
TRBJ2-2 | TRBV12-3/TRBV12-4 | CASSLTGIAGELFF
TRBJ2-2 | TRBV2 | CASSKGWGPIGELFF
TRBJ2-7 | TRBV14 | CASSQVVGTEQYF
TRBJ1-5 | TRBV7-9 | CASSLGTGASNQPQHF
TRBJ2-3 | TRBV13 | CASSTGTSGFADTQYF
TRBJ2-3 | TRBV11-2 | CASSVSGATDTQYF
TRBJ1-4 | TRBV12-3/TRBV12-4 | CASSPPGTFNEKLFF
TRBJ2-7 | TRBV27 | CASRGAGQGAYEQYF
TRBJ2-5 | TRBV27 | CATGTVQETQYF
TRBJ2-3 | TRBV12-3/TRBV12-4 | CASSPLAGGPLDTQYF
TRBJ2-7 | TRBV5-1 | CASSWTSGYSYEQYF
TRBJ1-2 | TRBV27 | CASSLRGASVLKLGYTF
TRBJ2-1 | TRBV7-9 | CASSLAGQVNEQFF
TRBJ2-3 | TRBV24-1 | CATSDLGQGYDTQYF
TRBJ2-7 | TRBV10-3 | CAISETGTGDRQYF
TRBJ2-3 | TRBV29-1 | CSVETGTDTQYF
TRBJ2-5 | TRBV11-2 | CASSLDPSAYQETQYF
TRBJ1-1 | TRBV4-2 | CASSQWTGGQTEAFF
TRBJ2-3 | TRBV4-2 | CASSQDLAGTDTQYF
TRBJ1-5 | TRBV20-1 | CSARPASSNQPQHF
TRBJ2-5 | TRBV7-9 | CAEGLRGGYQETQYF
TRBJ2-7 | TRBV6-1 | CASSDGTGGGYEQYF
TRBJ2-1 | TRBV14 | CASSQEMGGLQIYNEQFF
TRBJ2-2 | TRBV2 | CASIPGQGPNTGELFF
TRBJ2-5 | TRBV20-1 | CSARTRVEETQYF
TRBJ2-7 | TRBV13 | CASSSSGTSELYEQYF
TRBJ2-1 | TRBV20-1 | CSARGILAAYNEQFF
TRBJ2-3 | TRBV6-5 | CASSYPFTSWSTDTQYF
TRBJ1-2 | TRBV12-3/TRBV12-4 | CASSLALWVYGYTF
TRBJ1-1 | TRBV24-1 | CATSDIGGEAFF
TRBJ2-3 | TRBV12-3/TRBV12-4 | CASSLAGPTDTQYF
TRBJ2-7 | TRBV11-2 | CASSPFSGTLYEQYF
TRBJ2-5 | TRBV7-9 | CASSPPPAQETQYF
TRBJ2-7 | TRBV27 | CASSLGTGVAEQYF
TRBJ1-2 | TRBV29-1 | CSVDKYGYTF
TRBJ2-3 | TRBV2 | CASVARPTDTQYF
TRBJ2-3 | TRBV9 | CASTPGLAGGTDTQYF
TRBJ2-3 | TRBV2 | CASSDSTPDTQYF
TRBJ2-7 | TRBV3-1 | CASSPTGGVDEQYF
TRBJ2-5 | TRBV5-1 | CASSLTGGIQETQYF
TRBJ2-3 | TRBV7-9 | CASSSPLKGGDTQYF
TRBJ2-3 | TRBV5-1 | CASSFGSGRTSTDTQYF
TRBJ2-4 | TRBV7-9 | CASSLVGDGKNIQYF
TRBJ2-1 | TRBV5-1 | CASSLDPLAGNEQFF
TRBJ2-3 | TRBV12-3/TRBV12-4 | CARSQELAAPGEDTQYF
TRBJ2-7 | TRBV10-3 | CAISEPWGGSSDEQYF
TRBJ1-2 | TRBV29-1 | CSSRDTSNYGYTF
TRBJ1-2 | TRBV12-3/TRBV12-4 | CASYSGVLRGYTF
TRBJ2-7 | TRBV28 | CASSFVGSLDEQYF
TRBJ2-1 | TRBV11-2 | CASSLAPGGESYNEQFF
TRBJ2-1 | TRBV11-2 | CASSLWGGGNEQFF
TRBJ2-7 | TRBV5-1 | CASREGVEQYF
TRBJ2-1 | TRBV4-1 | CASSQVVGQSSYNEQFF